This T cell receptor beta chain was identified during a study of shared clonotypes between healthy human individuals. The naive CD8 population came from CD45RO-negative cells selected for CCR7, without terminally differentiated effector memory CD45RA+ cells. The V end was cut by 2 bases, the J end by 8 bases, with 14 bases between. CDR1 and CDR2 (germline): SGHTA, FQGNSA. There are 14 residues in the CDR3. Produced via immunoSEQ multiplex PCR; TCRdb's table is partial and in-frame only. The sample has about 2 million clones, about 94% seen once; the top ten hold more than 0.95%. Of note for this clone: What it binds is unknown.

Findings of the study overall: Across subsets, estimated richness was generally greater for naive than for memory populations.

The chain has TRBV7-2 and TRBJ2-3; D not certain. The origin of this receptor is a man aged 18 to 29 in good health. Sequencing used naive CD8+ T cells sorted from blood. CDR3 residues: CASSLSQSAPTQYF. The DNA for the CDR3 is TGTGCCAGCAGCTTAAGTCAGTCGGCACCTACGCAGTATTTT.